The clone carrying this TCR beta chain came up a few times. Antigen specificity is unknown. This record belongs to a study of T cells in Graves' hyperthyroidism and ophthalmopathy. Per germline, CDR1 LGHNA and CDR2 YNFKEQ. J lost 6 bases, V lost 4 bases, and 6 bases had no gene match. The CDR3 consists of 15 residues. Template material for amplifying TCR beta CDR3 regions consisted of RNA transcripts. RT-PCR in the first round (using the HTBI primer set) targeted the TCR CDR3. TCRdb analysed the multiplex PCR reads with MiXCR anew, one entry per CDR3 protein. The data show roughly 300,000 distinct CDR3 sequences, under 25% seen once. General study findings and limits: Clonotypes that were expanded in thyroid above 0.001 mostly appeared in blood too. A model built on 13 V-J features separated ophthalmopathy from stable hyperthyroidism.

This receptor was taken from a woman between 45 and 60 years old with Graves' hyperthyroidism. The material sequenced was blood. The V call is TRBV4-2, the J call TRBJ2-1; 10 positions match TRBD1. The CDR3 spells CASSPDRGLPNEQFF. The CDR3 DNA follows: TGTGCCAGCAGCCCCGACAGGGGGCTCCCCAATGAGCAGTTCTTC.